Listed below are T cell receptor beta chains from one sample, sequenced in a study of blood T cell repertoires in COVID-19. The data were produced by immunoSEQ multiplex PCR, yet TCRdb's version contains in-frame clones alone and is incomplete. The table has about 310,000 clones, under 90% seen once; the top ten hold just under 9.5%. The sequencing sample was made of PBMCs or T cells enriched from blood (not recorded which). These receptors were collected from a young woman who had recovered from COVID-19. Both conserved end residues are part of each CDR3. A D gene is named only where the DNA matches it firmly. Clone size is shown for a subset of rows, as once, few, many or a class of expanded clone.

j_call: TRBJ2-2
clone_size: NA
cdr3_length: 14
d_call: TRBD2
v_call: TRBV2
cdr3_aa: CATTRDYPTGELFF
cdr3_nt: TGTGCCACAACCCGGGACTACCCCACCGGGGAGCTGTTTTTT

j_call: TRBJ1-1
clone_size: NA
cdr3_length: 13
d_call: NA
v_call: TRBV15
cdr3_aa: CATSIRGSTEAFF
cdr3_nt: TGTGCCACCAGCATACGGGGGTCCACTGAAGCTTTCTTT

j_call: TRBJ1-1
clone_size: NA
cdr3_length: 10
d_call: NA
v_call: TRBV11-2
cdr3_aa: CASRRTEAFF
cdr3_nt: TGTGCCAGCCGGAGGACTGAAGCTTTCTTT

j_call: TRBJ1-5
clone_size: NA
cdr3_length: 16
d_call: TRBD1
v_call: TRBV5-1
cdr3_aa: CASSPGQENSNQPQHF
cdr3_nt: TGCGCCAGCAGCCCAGGACAGGAGAATAGCAATCAGCCCCAGCATTTT

j_call: TRBJ1-6
clone_size: NA
cdr3_length: 15
d_call: NA
v_call: TRBV14
cdr3_aa: CASSPGQIGNSPLHF
cdr3_nt: TGTGCCAGCAGCCCAGGACAGATTGGAAATTCACCCCTCCACTTT

j_call: TRBJ2-1
clone_size: NA
cdr3_length: 19
d_call: TRBD1
v_call: TRBV30
cdr3_aa: CAWSARTGAKLLSYNEQFF
cdr3_nt: TGTGCCTGGAGTGCCAGGACAGGGGCGAAACTACTTTCCTACAATGAGCAGTTCTTC

j_call: TRBJ2-7
clone_size: NA
cdr3_length: 19
d_call: TRBD2
v_call: TRBV3-1/TRBV3-2
cdr3_aa: CASSREIPALVAGDSEQYF
cdr3_nt: TGTGCCAGCAGCCGCGAGATTCCGGCTCTTGTGGCGGGAGATAGCGAGCAGTACTTC

j_call: TRBJ1-3
clone_size: NA
cdr3_length: 15
d_call: NA
v_call: TRBV6-5
cdr3_aa: CASSYSTRPEDTIYF
cdr3_nt: TGTGCCAGCAGTTACTCGACACGGCCGGAAGACACCATATATTTT

j_call: TRBJ2-1
clone_size: NA
cdr3_length: 16
d_call: TRBD2
v_call: TRBV27
cdr3_aa: CASSPGLAGGPHSTFF
cdr3_nt: TGTGCCAGCAGTCCCGGACTAGCGGGAGGACCACACTCGACGTTCTTC

j_call: TRBJ1-1
clone_size: NA
cdr3_length: 12
d_call: NA
v_call: TRBV9
cdr3_aa: CASSVPPGEAFF
cdr3_nt: TGTGCCAGCAGCGTACCTCCCGGGGAAGCTTTCTTT

j_call: TRBJ2-1
clone_size: NA
cdr3_length: 16
d_call: TRBD2
v_call: TRBV18
cdr3_aa: CASSRFQGGSLDEQFF
cdr3_nt: TGTGCCAGCTCACGGTTTCAGGGCGGGAGTTTGGATGAGCAGTTCTTC

j_call: TRBJ2-7
clone_size: NA
cdr3_length: 17
d_call: NA
v_call: TRBV11-2
cdr3_aa: CASRRPYRDSQHYEQYF
cdr3_nt: TGTGCCAGCAGACGACCGTACCGGGACTCCCAGCACTACGAGCAGTACTTC

j_call: TRBJ2-7
clone_size: NA
cdr3_length: 14
d_call: TRBD2
v_call: TRBV7-2
cdr3_aa: CASSFGLAPYEQYF
cdr3_nt: TGTGCCAGCAGCTTCGGACTAGCGCCATACGAGCAGTACTTC

j_call: TRBJ2-7
clone_size: few
cdr3_length: 15
d_call: NA
v_call: TRBV27
cdr3_aa: CASSLSWDTYYEQYF
cdr3_nt: TGTGCCAGCAGTTTATCCTGGGACACGTACTACGAGCAGTACTTC

j_call: TRBJ1-1
clone_size: NA
cdr3_length: 17
d_call: NA
v_call: TRBV21-1
cdr3_aa: CASSKEDRRGANTEAFF
cdr3_nt: TGTGCCAGCAGCAAAGAGGACCGACGGGGAGCCAACACTGAAGCTTTCTTT

j_call: TRBJ2-1
clone_size: NA
cdr3_length: 16
d_call: TRBD2
v_call: TRBV24-1
cdr3_aa: CATSEGGGRAPNEQFF
cdr3_nt: TGTGCCACCAGTGAGGGAGGCGGGAGGGCCCCCAATGAGCAGTTCTTC

j_call: TRBJ2-3
clone_size: NA
cdr3_length: 14
d_call: NA
v_call: TRBV29-1
cdr3_aa: CSVKRASGTDTQYF
cdr3_nt: TGCAGCGTTAAAAGGGCTAGCGGCACAGATACGCAGTATTTT

j_call: TRBJ1-5
clone_size: NA
cdr3_length: 24
d_call: NA
v_call: TRBV21-1
cdr3_aa: CASSKAVPVKSYNLRDSVNQPQHF
cdr3_nt: TGTGCCAGCAGCAAAGCCGTTCCTGTAAAGTCTTATAACCTCCGGGACTCCGTTAATCAGCCCCAGCATTTT